The clone carrying this T cell receptor beta chain was found a few times. The sample holds other DNA sequences that translate to the same CDR3. Trimming left V 1 base short and J 5 bases short, with 11 bases between. The CDR3 loop spans 14 amino acids. Germline V gene data show CDR1 as LGHNA and CDR2 as YNFKEQ. Authors' processing steps: By means of reference gene primer amplification, nucleated cell counts were estimated. The assay was immunoSEQ multiplex PCR, and TCRdb's table has in-frame clones only and misses some. Clone size and V and J calls were adopted from that table, with D and trimming inferred from the DNA. The sample has 200,000 to 250,000 clones; about 88% are singletons. The sample belongs to a study of blood T cell repertoires in COVID-19. Study-level background: Sites across the United States, Italy and Spain contributed samples from acute and convalescent COVID-19.

The chain combines TRBV4-2 with TRBJ2-5; perhaps TRBD2 as D (7 bases). This receptor was taken from a woman between 55 and 75 years old with acute or convalescent COVID-19. Material for sequencing was peripheral blood. The CDR3 region is CASSQGTRGETQYF. CDR3 bases: TGTGCCAGCAGCCAAGGGACTAGGGGGGAGACCCAGTACTTC.